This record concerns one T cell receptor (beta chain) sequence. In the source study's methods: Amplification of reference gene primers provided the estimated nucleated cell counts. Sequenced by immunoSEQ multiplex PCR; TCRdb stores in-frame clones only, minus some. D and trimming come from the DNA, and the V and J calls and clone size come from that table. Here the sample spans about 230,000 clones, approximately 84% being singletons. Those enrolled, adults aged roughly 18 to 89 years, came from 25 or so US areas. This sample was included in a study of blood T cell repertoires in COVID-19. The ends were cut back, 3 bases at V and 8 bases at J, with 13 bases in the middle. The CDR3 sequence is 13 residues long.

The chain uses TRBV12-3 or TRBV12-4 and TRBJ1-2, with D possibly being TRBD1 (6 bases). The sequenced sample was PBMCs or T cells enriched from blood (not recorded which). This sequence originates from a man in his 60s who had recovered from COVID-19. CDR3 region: CASSLGSGTGYTF. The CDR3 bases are TGTGCCAGCAGTTTGGGGTCCGGGACAGGCTACACCTTC.